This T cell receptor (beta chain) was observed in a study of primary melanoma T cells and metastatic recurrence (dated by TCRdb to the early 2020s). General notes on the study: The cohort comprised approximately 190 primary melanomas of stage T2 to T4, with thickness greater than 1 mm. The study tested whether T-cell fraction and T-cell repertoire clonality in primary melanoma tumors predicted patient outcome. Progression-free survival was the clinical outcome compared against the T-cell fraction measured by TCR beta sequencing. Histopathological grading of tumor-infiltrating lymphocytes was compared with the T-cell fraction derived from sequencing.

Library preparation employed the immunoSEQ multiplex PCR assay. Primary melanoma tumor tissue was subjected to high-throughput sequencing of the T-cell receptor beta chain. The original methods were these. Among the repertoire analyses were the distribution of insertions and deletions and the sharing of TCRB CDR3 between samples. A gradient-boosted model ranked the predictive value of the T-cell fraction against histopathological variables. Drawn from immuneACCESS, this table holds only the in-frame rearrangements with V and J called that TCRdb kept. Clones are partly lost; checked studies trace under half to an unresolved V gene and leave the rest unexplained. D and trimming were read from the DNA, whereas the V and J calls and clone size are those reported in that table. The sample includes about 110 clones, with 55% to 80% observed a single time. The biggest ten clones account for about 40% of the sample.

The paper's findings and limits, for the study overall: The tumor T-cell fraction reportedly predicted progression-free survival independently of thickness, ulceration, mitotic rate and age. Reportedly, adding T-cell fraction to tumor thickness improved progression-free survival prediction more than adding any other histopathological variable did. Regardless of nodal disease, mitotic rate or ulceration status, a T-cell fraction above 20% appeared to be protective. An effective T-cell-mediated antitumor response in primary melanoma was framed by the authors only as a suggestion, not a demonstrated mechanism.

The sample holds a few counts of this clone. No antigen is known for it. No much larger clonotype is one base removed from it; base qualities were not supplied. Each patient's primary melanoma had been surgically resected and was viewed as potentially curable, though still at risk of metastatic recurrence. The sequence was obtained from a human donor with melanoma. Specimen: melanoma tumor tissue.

CDR3 sequence: CASSDDQVGNTIYF. The DNA sequence is given as TGTGCCAGCAGTGACGATCAGGTTGGAAACACCATATATTTT. The chain employs TRBV6-8 and TRBJ1-3; the D gene lacks a confident call. Cut back by 5 bases and 3 bases, the V and J ends lie 11 bases apart. The CDR3 runs 14 amino acids, cysteine and phenylalanine included. Just the 42-base CDR3 DNA is kept, in frame starting at base 1. The CDR1 and CDR2 encoded by the germline V gene are MNHGY and SAAAGT.